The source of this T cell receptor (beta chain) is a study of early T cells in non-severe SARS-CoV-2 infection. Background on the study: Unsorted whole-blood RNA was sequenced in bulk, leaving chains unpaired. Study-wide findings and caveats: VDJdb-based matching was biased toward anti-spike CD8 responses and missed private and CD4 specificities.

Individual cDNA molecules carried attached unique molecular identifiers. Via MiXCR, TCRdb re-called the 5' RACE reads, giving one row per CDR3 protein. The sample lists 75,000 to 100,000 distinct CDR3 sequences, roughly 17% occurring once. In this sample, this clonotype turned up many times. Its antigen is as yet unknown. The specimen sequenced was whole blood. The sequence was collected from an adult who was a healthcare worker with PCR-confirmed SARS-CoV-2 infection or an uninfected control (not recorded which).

The CDR3, as DNA: TGTGCCAGCAGCCCGTGGAAACTAGCGGGGAGCACAGATACGCAGTATTTT. It specifies CASSPWKLAGSTDTQYF. The chain carries TRBV14 and TRBJ2-3; 10 bases are shared with TRBD2. CDR3 length: 17 amino acids. The J segment lost 0 bases and the V segment lost 4 bases, leaving 7 bases of the junction unmatched. Germline assignment: CDR1 SGHDN and CDR2 FVKESK.